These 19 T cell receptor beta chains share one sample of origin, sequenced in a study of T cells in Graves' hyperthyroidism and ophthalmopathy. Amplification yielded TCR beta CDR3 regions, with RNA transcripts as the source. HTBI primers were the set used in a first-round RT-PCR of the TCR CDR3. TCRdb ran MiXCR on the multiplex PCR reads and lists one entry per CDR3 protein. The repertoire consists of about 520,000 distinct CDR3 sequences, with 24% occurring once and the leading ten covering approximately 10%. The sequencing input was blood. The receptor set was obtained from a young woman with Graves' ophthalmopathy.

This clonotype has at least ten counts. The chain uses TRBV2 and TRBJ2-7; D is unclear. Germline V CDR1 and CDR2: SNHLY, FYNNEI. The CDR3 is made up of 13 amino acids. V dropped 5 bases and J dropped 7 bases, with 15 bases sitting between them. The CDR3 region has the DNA TGTGCCAGCAGTATACTCCTGTTGGGGGAGCAGTACTTC. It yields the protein CASSILLLGEQYF.

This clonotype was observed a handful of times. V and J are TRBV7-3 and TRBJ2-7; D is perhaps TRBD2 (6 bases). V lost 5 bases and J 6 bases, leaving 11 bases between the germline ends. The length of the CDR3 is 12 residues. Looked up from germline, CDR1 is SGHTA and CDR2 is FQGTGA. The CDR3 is CASSPVGGEQYF. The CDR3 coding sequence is TGTGCCAGCAGCCCGGTCGGGGGCGAGCAGTACTTC.

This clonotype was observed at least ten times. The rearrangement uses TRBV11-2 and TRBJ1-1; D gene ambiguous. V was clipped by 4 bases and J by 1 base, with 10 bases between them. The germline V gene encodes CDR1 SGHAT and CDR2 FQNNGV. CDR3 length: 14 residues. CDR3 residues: CASSSDIENTEAFF. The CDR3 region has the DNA TGTGCCAGCAGCTCCGACATTGAGAACACTGAAGCTTTCTTT.

The CDR3 sequence is CASSYLVQAISGANVLTF. The CDR3 region has the DNA TGTGCCAGCAGTTACTTGGTGCAGGCCATATCTGGGGCCAACGTCCTGACTTTC. The chain is built from TRBV6-2 or TRBV6-3 and TRBJ2-6; D remains unclear. CDR1 and CDR2 from the germline V gene are MNHEY and SVGEGT. The CDR3 covers 18 residues. Trimming took 1 base from V and 1 from J, leaving 14 bases between them.

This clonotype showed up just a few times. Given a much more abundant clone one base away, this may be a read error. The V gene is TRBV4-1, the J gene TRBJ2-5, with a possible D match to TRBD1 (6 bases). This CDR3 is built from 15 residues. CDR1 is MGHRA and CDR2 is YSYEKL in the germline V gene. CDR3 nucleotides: TGCGCCAGCAGCCAAGAAGAACAGGGAGAAGATACCCAGTACTTC. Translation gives CASSQEEQGEDTQYF.

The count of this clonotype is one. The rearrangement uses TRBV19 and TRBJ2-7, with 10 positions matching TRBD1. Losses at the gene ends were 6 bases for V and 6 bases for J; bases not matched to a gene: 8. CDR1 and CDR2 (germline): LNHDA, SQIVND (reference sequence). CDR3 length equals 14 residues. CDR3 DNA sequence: TGTGCCAGTAGCTCCGGGACAGGGGCCTTCGAGCAGTACTTC. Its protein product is CASSSGTGAFEQYF.

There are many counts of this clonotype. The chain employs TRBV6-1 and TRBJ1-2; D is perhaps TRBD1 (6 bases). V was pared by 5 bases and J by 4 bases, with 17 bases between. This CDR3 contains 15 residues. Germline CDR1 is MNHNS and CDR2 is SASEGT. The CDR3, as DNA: TGTGCCAGCAGTCTCAGACAGGAGGCTTTCTATGGCTACACCTTC. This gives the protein CASSLRQEAFYGYTF.

The CDR3 spells CASSFPTRGTGRSTGELFF. Written as DNA, the CDR3 is TGTGCCAGCAGTTTCCCCACACGCGGGACAGGGAGGAGCACCGGGGAGCTGTTTTTT. The chain recombines TRBV12-3 or TRBV12-4 with TRBJ2-2; TRBD1 agrees at 9 bases. V was clipped by 3 bases and J by 4 bases; unmatched bases: 15. The CDR3 is 19 residues long.

CDR3 nucleotide sequence: TGTGCCAGCACCCGGACCCCTTACGAGCAGTACTTC. Amino acids: CASTRTPYEQYF. The chain carries TRBV6-2 or TRBV6-3 and TRBJ2-7; D gene unclear. Germline V gene sequence: CDR1 MNHEY, CDR2 SVGEGT. V lost 7 bases and J lost 4, with 11 bases in between. The CDR3 is made up of 12 amino acids.

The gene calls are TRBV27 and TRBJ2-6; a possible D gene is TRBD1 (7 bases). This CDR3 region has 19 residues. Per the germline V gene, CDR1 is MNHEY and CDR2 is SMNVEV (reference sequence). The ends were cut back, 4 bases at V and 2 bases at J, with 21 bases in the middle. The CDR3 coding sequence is TGTGCCAGCAGTTCCCGACAGGGAGGACTTCAGGCTGGGGCCAACGTCCTGACTTTC. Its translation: CASSSRQGGLQAGANVLTF.

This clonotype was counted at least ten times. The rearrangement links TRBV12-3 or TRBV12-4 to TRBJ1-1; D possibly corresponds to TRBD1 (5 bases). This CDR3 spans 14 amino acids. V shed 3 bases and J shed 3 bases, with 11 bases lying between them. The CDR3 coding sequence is TGTGCCAGCAGTTTTAGCCAGGGCTACACTGAAGCTTTCTTT. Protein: CASSFSQGYTEAFF.

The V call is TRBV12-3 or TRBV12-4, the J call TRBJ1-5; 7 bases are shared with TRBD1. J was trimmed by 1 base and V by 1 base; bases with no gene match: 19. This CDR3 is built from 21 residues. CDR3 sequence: CASSLESWGQGGIESNQPQHF. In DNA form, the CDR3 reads TGTGCCAGCAGTTTAGAATCGTGGGGGCAGGGGGGGATTGAGAGCAATCAGCCCCAGCATTTT.

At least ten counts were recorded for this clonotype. CDR3 protein: CSASATGVPSYEQYF. Written as DNA, the CDR3 is TGCAGTGCTAGCGCAACAGGGGTACCTTCCTACGAGCAGTACTTC. The chain recombines TRBV20-1 with TRBJ2-7; 7 bases are a match to TRBD1. The germline V gene encodes CDR1 DFQATT and CDR2 SNEGSKA (reference sequence). The CDR3 loop spans 15 amino acids. V was clipped by 3 bases and J by 1 base; unmatched bases: 9.

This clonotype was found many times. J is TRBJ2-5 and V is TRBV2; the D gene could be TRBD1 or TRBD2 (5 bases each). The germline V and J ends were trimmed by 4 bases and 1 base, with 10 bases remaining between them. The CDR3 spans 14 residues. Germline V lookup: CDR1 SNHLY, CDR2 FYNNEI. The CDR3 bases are TGTGCCAGCAGTGTCGAAGGGACCCAAGAGACCCAGTACTTC. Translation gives CASSVEGTQETQYF.

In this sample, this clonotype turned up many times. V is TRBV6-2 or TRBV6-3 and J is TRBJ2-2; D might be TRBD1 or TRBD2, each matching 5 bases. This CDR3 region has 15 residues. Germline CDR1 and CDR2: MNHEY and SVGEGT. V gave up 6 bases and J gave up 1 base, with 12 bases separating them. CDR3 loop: CASRTGPLNTGELFF. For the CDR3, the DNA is TGTGCCAGCAGGACGGGACCCCTGAACACCGGGGAGCTGTTTTTT.

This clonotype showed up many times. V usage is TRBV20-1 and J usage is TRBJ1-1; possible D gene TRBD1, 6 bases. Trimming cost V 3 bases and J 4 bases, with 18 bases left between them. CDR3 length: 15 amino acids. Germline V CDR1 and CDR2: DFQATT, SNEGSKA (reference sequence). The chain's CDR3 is CSASSDSVVGTEAFF. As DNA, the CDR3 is TGCAGTGCTAGTTCGGACAGCGTGGTCGGCACTGAAGCTTTCTTT.

Here the CDR3 DNA reads TGTGCCAGCAGTATACAGGGGGCAAGCACTGAAGCTTTCTTT. Translating it yields CASSIQGASTEAFF. J is TRBJ1-1 and V is TRBV2, with 9 bases identical to TRBD1. After removal of 5 bases from V and 4 bases from J, the junction contained 5 bases not matched to a gene. The CDR3 loop spans 14 amino acids. Per germline, CDR1 SNHLY and CDR2 FYNNEI.

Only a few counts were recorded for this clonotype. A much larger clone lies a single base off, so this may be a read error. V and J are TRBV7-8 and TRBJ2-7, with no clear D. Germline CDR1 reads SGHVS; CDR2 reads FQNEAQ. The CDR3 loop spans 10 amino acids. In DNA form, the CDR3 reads TGTGCCAGCAGCCCCTACGAGCGGTACTTC. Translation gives CASSPYERYF.

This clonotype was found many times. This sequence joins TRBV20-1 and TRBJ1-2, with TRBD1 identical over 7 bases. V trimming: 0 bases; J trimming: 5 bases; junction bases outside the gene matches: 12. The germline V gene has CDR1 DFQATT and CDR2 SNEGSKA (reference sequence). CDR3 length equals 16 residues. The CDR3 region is CSARDRGQVPGYGYTF. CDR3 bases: TGCAGTGCTAGAGATCGAGGACAGGTGCCGGGGTATGGCTACACCTTC.